What follows are 8 T cell receptor beta chains derived from one specimen sequenced in a study of post-analysis software for immune sequencing data. Study conclusions and caveats: Included in a set of about five TRBV segments more frequent in patients than controls were TRBV5-6, TRBV5-1 and TRBV20-1.

No antigen is known for these receptors. TCR beta cDNA libraries included unique molecular identifiers. Via MiXCR, TCRdb re-called the PCR reads, giving one row per CDR3 protein. The data hold approximately 730,000 distinct CDR3 sequences, with 30% observed a single time. Sequencing was done on a sample of blood. The receptor set was obtained from a girl aged 5-17 years with multiple sclerosis.

This clonotype was counted once. The chain carries TRBV2 and TRBJ2-1, with TRBD2 matching 10 bases. Germline V gene lookup returns CDR1 SNHLY and CDR2 FYNNEI. This CDR3 comprises 18 residues. The V segment lost 5 bases and the J segment 1 base; nucleotides outside the gene matches: 11. The CDR3 region has the DNA TGTGCCAGCAGTCTCCACAACCTAGCGGGAGATTCCTACAATGAGCAGTTCTTC. Its translation: CASSLHNLAGDSYNEQFF. Based on the CDR3 plus reference TRBV2 and TRBJ2-1, the full variable domain is EPEVTQTPSHQVTQMGQEVILRCVPISNHLYFYWYRQILGQKVEFLVSFYNNEISEKSEIFDDQFSVERPDGSNFTLKIRSTKLEDSAMYFCASSLHNLAGDSYNEQFFGPGTRLTVL.

This sequence joins TRBV28 and TRBJ1-2; D possibly corresponds to TRBD1 (6 bases). The germline V gene has CDR1 MDHEN and CDR2 SYDVKM. V was cut by 6 bases and J by 8 bases, with 28 bases left in between. The CDR3 runs 17 residues. In DNA form, the CDR3 reads TGTGCCAGCAGCGACCCCCGAGGACGGGGGCAATTAGAGGGCTACACCTTC. This translates into CASSDPRGRGQLEGYTF.

The sample holds a few counts of this clonotype. V and J are TRBV6-5 and TRBJ2-1; perhaps TRBD2 as D (5 bases). The CDR3 loop spans 14 amino acids. V lost 7 bases, J lost 8 bases, and 18 bases lay in between. Germline V gives CDR1 MNHEY, CDR2 SVGAGI. The CDR3 DNA reads TGTGCCAGCAAAACGGGATTGTCGCGCGATGAGCAGTTCTTC. Encoded protein: CASKTGLSRDEQFF.

The gene calls are TRBV27 and TRBJ1-2; the match to TRBD1 covers 11 bases. After removal of 5 bases from V and 2 bases from J, the junction contained 4 bases not matched to a gene. This CDR3 is 15 amino acids long. CDR1 is MNHEY and CDR2 is SMNVEV in the germline V gene (reference sequence). CDR3 bases: TGTGCCAGCAGTGCCCGGACAGGGGGCAACTATGGCTACACCTTC. Residues: CASSARTGGNYGYTF.

Ten or more counts support this clonotype. The V call is TRBV5-1, the J call TRBJ2-7; 9 nucleotides line up with TRBD1. This CDR3 contains 15 residues. The germline V gene encodes CDR1 SGHRS and CDR2 YFSETQ. Germline trimming cut 0 bases from V and 3 bases from J; bases unmatched to any gene: 4. For the CDR3, the DNA is TGCGCCAGCAGCTTGGGTGGGACAGGGAGCTACGAGCAGTACTTC. Translating it yields CASSLGGTGSYEQYF.

This clonotype showed up just a few times. The chain recombines TRBV2 with TRBJ2-7, with D perhaps TRBD1 (5 bases). The V gene lost 4 bases and the J gene lost 4 bases, with 14 bases spanning the gap. Germline-derived CDR1 and CDR2 are SNHLY and FYNNEI. The CDR3 extends over 14 amino acids. CDR3 loop: CASSARQLMYEQYF. CDR3 coding DNA: TGTGCCAGCAGTGCCCGACAGCTGATGTACGAGCAGTACTTC.

The chain carries TRBV29-1 and TRBJ2-7, with 8 nucleotides matching TRBD2. The CDR3 is 14 residues long. Unmatched junction bases numbered 14, after V lost 3 bases and J lost 10 bases. Germline V gives CDR1 SQVTM, CDR2 ANQGSEA. This CDR3 reads CSVDRGGLGSFQYF. The CDR3 DNA follows: TGCAGCGTTGATCGGGGGGGCCTGGGTAGTTTTCAGTACTTC.

This clonotype has just a few counts. The chain is built from TRBV5-1 and TRBJ2-7, with 11 positions matching TRBD2. Germline CDR1 is SGHRS and CDR2 is YFSETQ. This CDR3 is 16 amino acids long. After removal of 5 bases from V and 3 bases from J, the junction contained 10 bases not matched to a gene. The CDR3 nucleotides read TGCGCCAGCAGTCCCCGAAGACTAGCGGGGAACTACGAGCAGTACTTC. This codes for CASSPRRLAGNYEQYF.